The clone carrying this T cell receptor beta chain has a single count. This entry comes from a study of blood T cell repertoires in COVID-19. Patients in Seattle were enrolled during active infection, then followed longitudinally. The CDR3 totals 11 residues. Trimming stripped 6 bases from V and 3 bases from J, with 3 bases between. Germline CDR1 and CDR2: LGHDT and YNNKEL (reference sequence). This table comes from immunoSEQ multiplex PCR, and its TCRdb copy is limited to in-frame clones, with some not included. Here the sample spans about 210,000 clones, 80% to 85% being singletons. The chain has TRBV3-1 (or the pseudogene TRBV3-2) and TRBJ2-1; D remains unclear. The receptor's source is a woman of 80 years or more with COVID-19, enrolled during active disease. The sequenced sample consisted of peripheral blood. This chain's CDR3 is CASSYYNEQFF. The CDR3 DNA reads TGTGCCAGCAGTTACTACAATGAGCAGTTCTTC.